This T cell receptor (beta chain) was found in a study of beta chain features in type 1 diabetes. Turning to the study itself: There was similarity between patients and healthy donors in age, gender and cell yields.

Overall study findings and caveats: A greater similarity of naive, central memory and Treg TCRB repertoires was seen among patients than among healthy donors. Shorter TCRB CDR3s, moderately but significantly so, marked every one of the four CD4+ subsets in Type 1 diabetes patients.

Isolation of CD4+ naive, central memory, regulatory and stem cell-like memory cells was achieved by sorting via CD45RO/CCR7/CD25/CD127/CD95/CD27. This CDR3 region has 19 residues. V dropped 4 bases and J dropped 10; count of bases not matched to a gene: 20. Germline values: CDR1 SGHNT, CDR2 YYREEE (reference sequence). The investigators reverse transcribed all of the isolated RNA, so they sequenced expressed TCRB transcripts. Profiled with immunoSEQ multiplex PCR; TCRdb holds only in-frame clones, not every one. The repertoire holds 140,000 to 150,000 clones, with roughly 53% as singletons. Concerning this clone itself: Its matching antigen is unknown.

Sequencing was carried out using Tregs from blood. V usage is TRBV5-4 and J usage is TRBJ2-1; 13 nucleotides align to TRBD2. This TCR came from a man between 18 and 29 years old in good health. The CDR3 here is CASSGRGLAGRSHFGEQFF. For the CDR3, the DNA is TGTGCCAGCAGCGGCCGGGGACTAGCGGGGCGGTCCCATTTCGGAGAGCAGTTCTTC.